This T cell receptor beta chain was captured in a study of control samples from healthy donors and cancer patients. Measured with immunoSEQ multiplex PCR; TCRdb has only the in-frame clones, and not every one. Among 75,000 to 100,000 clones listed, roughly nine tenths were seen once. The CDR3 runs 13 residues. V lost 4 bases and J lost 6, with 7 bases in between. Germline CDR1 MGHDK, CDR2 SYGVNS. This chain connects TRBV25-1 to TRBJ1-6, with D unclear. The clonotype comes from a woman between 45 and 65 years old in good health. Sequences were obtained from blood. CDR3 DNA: TGTGCCAGCAGTGTACAGATTAATTCACCCCTCCACTTT. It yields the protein CASSVQINSPLHF.